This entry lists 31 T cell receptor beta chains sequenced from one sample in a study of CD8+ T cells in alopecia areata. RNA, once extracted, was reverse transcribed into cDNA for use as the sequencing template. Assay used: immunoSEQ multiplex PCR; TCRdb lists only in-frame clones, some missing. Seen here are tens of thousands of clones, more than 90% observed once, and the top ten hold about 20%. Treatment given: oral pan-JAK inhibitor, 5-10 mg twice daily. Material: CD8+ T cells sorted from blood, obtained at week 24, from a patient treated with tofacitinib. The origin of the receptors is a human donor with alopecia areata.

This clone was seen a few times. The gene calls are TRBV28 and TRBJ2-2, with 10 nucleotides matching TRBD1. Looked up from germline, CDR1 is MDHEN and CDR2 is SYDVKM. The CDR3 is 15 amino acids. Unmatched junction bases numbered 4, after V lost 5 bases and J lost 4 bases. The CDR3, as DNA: TGTGCCAGCAGTAGGGACAGGGGCATCACCGGGGAGCTGTTTTTT. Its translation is CASSRDRGITGELFF. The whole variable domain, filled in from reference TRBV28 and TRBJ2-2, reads DVKVTQSSRYLVKRTGEKVFLECVQDMDHENMFWYRQDPGLGLRLIYFSYDVKMKEKGDIPEGYSVSREKKERFSLILESASTNQTSMYLCASSRDRGITGELFFGEGSRLTVL.

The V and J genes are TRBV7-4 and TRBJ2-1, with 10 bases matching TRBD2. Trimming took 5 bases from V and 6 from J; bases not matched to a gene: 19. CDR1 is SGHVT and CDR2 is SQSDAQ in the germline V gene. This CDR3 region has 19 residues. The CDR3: CASSTLGASGGLLVNEQFF. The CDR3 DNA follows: TGTGCCAGCAGCACCCTAGGGGCTAGCGGGGGTTTGCTTGTCAATGAGCAGTTCTTC.

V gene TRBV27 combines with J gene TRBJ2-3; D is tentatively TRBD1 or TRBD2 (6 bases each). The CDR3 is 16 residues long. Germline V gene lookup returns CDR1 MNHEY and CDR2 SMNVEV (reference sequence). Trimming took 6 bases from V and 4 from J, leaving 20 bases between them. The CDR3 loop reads CASSHLRGGPSDTQYF. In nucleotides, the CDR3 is TGTGCCAGCAGCCACCTGAGAGGGGGGCCCTCAGATACGCAGTATTTT.

CDR3 in amino acids: CASSSGNSQNEKLFF. The CDR3 coding sequence is TGTGCCAGCAGCTCCGGCAACAGTCAGAATGAAAAACTGTTTTTT. The J gene is TRBJ1-4, the V gene TRBV5-6; no firm D call. The V end lost 3 bases, the J end lost 5 bases, and 14 bases lay between the germline ends. The CDR3 covers 15 residues. Germline-derived CDR1 and CDR2 are SGHDT and YYEEEE.

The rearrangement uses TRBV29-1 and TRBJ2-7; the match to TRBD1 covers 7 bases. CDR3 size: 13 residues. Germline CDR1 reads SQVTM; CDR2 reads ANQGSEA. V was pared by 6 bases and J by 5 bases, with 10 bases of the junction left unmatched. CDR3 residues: CSVHNRGKNEQYF. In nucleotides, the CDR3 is TGCAGCGTCCACAACAGGGGAAAAAACGAGCAGTACTTC.

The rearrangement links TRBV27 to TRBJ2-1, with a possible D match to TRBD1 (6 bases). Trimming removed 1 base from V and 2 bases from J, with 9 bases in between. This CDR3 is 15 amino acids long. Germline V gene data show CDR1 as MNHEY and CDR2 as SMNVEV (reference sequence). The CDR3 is CASSLLGGPYNEQFF. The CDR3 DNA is TGTGCCAGCAGTTTATTAGGGGGACCCTACAATGAGCAGTTCTTC.

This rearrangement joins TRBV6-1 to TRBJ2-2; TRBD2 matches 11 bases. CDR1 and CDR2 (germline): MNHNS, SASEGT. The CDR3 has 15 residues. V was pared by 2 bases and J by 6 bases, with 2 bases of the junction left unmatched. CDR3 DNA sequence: TGTGCCAGCAGTGAATTAGCGGGGGGGCCCGGGGAGCTGTTTTTT. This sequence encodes CASSELAGGPGELFF.

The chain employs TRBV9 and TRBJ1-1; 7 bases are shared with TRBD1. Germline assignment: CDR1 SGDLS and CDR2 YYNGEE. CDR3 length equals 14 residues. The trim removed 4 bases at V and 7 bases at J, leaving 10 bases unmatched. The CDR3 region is CASSPTGQLREAFF. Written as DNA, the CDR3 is TGTGCCAGCAGCCCGACGGGACAGTTACGTGAAGCTTTCTTT.

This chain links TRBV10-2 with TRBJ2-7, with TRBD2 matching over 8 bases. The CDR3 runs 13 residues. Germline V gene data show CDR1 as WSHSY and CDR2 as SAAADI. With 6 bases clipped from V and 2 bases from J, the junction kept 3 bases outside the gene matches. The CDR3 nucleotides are TGCGCCAGCAGCGCGGGACTAGCCTACGAGCAGTACTTC. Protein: CASSAGLAYEQYF.

For the CDR3, the DNA is TGTGCCATCGACAGGAATTCCTACGAGCAGTACTTC. It specifies CAIDRNSYEQYF. The chain uses TRBV7-9 and TRBJ2-7; D might be TRBD1 (6 bases). The CDR3 contains 12 residues. Trimming shortened V by 10 bases and J by 1 base, and 11 bases separated the two germline ends. Germline-derived CDR1 and CDR2 are SEHNR and FQNEAQ (reference sequence).

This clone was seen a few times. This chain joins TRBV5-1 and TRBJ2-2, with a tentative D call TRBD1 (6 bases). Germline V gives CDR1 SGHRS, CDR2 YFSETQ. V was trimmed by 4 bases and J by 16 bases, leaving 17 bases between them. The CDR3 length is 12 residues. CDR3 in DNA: TGCGCCAGCAGCACCGACAGGTCCGATCCGTTTTTT. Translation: CASSTDRSDPFF.

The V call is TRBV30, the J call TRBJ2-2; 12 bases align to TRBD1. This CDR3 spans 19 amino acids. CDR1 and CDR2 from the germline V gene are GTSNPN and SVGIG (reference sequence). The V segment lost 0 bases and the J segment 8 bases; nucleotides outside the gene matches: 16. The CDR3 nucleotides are TGTGCCTGGAGTGTATGCGGCCCCCCCGGGACAGGGGGCAGAGGGGAGCTGTTTTTT. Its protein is CAWSVCGPPGTGGRGELFF.

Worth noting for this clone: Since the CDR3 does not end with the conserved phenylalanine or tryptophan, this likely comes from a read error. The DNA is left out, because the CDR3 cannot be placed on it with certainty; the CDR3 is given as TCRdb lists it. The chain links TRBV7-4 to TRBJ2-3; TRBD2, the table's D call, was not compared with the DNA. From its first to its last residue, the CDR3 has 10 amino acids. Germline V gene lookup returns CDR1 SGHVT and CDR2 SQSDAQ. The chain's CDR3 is CASSLARLAL.

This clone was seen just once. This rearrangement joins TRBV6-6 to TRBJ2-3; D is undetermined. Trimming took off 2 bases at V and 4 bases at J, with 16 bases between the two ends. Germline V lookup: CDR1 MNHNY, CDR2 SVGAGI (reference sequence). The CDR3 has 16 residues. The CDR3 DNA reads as TGTGCCAGCAGTTACGAAGCGACCACAAGGGCAGATACGCAGTATTTT. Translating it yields CASSYEATTRADTQYF.

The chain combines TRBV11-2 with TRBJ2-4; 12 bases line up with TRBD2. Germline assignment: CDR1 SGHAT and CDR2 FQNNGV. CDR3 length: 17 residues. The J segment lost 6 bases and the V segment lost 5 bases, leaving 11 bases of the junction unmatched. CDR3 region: CASSAPSGGAGGNIQYF. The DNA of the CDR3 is TGTGCCAGCAGCGCCCCTAGCGGGGGGGCCGGGGGAAACATTCAGTACTTC.

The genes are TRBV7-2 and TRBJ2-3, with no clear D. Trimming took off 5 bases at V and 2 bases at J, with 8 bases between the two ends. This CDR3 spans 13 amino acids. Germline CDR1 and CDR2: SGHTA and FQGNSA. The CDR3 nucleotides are TGTGCCAGCAGCGGATGGGCCACAGATACGCAGTATTTT. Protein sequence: CASSGWATDTQYF.

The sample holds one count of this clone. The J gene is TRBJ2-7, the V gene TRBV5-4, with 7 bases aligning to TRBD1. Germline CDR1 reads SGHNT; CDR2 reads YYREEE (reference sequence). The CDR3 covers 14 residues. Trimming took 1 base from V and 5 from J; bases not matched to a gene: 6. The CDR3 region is CASSLRGTENEQYF. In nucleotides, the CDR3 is TGTGCCAGCAGCTTGAGGGGGACAGAAAACGAGCAGTACTTC.

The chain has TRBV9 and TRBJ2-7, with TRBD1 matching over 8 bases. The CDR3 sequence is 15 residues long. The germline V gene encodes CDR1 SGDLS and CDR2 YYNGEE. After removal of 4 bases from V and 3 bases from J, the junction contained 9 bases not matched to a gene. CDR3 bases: TGTGCCAGCAGCCTTACCGGGACAGGTAACTACGAGCAGTACTTC. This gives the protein CASSLTGTGNYEQYF.

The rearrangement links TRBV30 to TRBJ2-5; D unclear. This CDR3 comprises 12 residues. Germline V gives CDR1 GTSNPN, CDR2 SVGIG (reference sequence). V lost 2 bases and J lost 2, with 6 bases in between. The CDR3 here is CAWSTAQETQYF. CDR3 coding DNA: TGTGCCTGGAGTACAGCACAAGAGACCCAGTACTTC.

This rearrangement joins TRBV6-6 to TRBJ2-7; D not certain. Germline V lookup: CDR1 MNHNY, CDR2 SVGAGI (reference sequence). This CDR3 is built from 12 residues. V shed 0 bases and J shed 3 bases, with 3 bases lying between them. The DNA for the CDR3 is TGTGCCAGCAGTTACTCGAACTACGAGCAGTACTTC. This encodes CASSYSNYEQYF.

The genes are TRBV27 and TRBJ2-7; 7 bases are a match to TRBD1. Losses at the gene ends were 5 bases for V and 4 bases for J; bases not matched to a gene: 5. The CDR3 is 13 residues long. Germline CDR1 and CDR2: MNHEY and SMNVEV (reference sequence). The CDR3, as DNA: TGTGCCAGCAGTCTCGGGACAGATTACGAGCAGTACTTC. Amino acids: CASSLGTDYEQYF.

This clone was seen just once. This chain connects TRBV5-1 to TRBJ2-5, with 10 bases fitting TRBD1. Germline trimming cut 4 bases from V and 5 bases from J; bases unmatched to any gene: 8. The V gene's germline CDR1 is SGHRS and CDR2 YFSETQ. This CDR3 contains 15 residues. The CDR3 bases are TGCGCCAGCAGCATAGGACAGGGGGATATGGAGACCCAGTACTTC. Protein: CASSIGQGDMETQYF.

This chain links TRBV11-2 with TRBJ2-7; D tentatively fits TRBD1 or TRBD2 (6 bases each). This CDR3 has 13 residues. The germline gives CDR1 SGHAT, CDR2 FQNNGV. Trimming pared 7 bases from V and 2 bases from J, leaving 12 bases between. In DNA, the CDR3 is TGTGCCAGCACCCTCGGGGGCCCCTACGAGCAGTACTTC. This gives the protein CASTLGGPYEQYF.

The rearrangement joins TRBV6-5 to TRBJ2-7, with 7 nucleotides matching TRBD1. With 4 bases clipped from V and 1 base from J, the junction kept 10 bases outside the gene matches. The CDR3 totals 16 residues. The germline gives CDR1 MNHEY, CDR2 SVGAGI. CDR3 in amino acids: CASSSSGGGTSYEQYF. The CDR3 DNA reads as TGTGCCAGCAGTTCTTCAGGGGGTGGAACATCCTACGAGCAGTACTTC.

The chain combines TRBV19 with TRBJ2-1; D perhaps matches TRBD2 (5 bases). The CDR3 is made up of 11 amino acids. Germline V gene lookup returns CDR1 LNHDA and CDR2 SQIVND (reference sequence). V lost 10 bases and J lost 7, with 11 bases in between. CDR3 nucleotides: TGTGCCACTACTACGGGGAATGAGCAGTTCTTC. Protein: CATTTGNEQFF.

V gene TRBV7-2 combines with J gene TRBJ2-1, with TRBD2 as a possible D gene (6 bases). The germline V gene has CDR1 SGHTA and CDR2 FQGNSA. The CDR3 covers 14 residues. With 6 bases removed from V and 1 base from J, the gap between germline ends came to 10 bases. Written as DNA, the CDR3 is TGTGCCAGCAGTCCGGGGGTTTCCTACAATGAGCAGTTCTTC. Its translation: CASSPGVSYNEQFF.

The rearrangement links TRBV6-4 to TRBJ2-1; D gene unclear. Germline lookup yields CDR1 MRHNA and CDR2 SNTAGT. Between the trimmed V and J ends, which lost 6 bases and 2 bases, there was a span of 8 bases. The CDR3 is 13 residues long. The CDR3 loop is CASSHDTYNEQFF. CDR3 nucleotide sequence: TGTGCCAGCAGCCACGACACCTACAATGAGCAGTTCTTC.

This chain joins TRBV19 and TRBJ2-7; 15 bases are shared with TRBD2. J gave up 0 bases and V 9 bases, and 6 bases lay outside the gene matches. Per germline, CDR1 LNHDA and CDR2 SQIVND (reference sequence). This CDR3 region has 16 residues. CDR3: CASSGLAGGDSYEQYF. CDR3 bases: TGTGCCAGCTCGGGACTAGCGGGGGGCGACTCCTACGAGCAGTACTTC.

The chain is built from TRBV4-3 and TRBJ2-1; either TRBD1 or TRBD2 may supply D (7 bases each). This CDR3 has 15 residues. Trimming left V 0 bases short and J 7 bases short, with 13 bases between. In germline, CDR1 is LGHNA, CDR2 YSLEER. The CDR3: CASSQDQGGANEQFF. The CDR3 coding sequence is TGCGCCAGCAGCCAAGACCAGGGGGGGGCAAATGAGCAGTTCTTC.

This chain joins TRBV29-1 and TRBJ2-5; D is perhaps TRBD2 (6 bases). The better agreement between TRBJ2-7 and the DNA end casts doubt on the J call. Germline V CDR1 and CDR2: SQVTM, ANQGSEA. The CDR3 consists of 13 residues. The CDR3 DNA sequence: TGCAGCGTTGCCCCGGGGGACTCCTACGAGCAGTACTTC. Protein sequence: CSVAPGDSYEQYF.

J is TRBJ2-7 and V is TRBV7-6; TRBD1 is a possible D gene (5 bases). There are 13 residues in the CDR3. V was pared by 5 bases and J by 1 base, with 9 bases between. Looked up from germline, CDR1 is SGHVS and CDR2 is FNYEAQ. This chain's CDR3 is CASSPTDSYEQYF. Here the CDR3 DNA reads TGTGCCAGCAGCCCGACAGATTCCTACGAGCAGTACTTC.